Shown below are 2 T cell receptor beta chains from a single sample sequenced in a study of blood T cells in healthy people across ages. Next came a second PCR, run for about 7 to 12 cycles, which used a sample-barcoded 5' primer along with a J-beta primer mix. A single record per CDR3 protein comes from TCRdb applying MiXCR to the 5' RACE reads. The sample consists of around 650,000 distinct CDR3 sequences, roughly 41% of them appearing once. Sample: blood. These receptors originate from a man older than 75 in good health.

In this sample, this clonotype turned up a few times. This chain joins TRBV7-8 and TRBJ1-4; the D gene is possibly TRBD1 (6 bases). The V end was cut by 1 base, the J end by 3 bases, with 12 bases between. Germline V gene sequence: CDR1 SGHVS, CDR2 FQNEAQ. The CDR3 loop spans 16 amino acids. The CDR3 sequence is CASSLGFGQPNEKLFF. The DNA for the CDR3 is TGTGCCAGCAGCTTAGGTTTTGGACAGCCTAATGAAAAACTGTTTTTT.

The chain has TRBV30 and TRBJ2-1; perhaps TRBD2 as D (6 bases). CDR1 and CDR2 (germline): GTSNPN, SVGIG (reference sequence). The CDR3 loop spans 14 amino acids. V was pared by 1 base and J by 1 base, with 8 bases between. The CDR3 DNA sequence: TGTGCCTGGAGTGCCGGGACTTCCTACAATGAGCAGTTCTTC. Its translation: CAWSAGTSYNEQFF.